Following are 13 T cell receptor beta chains from one sample sequenced in a study of cytomegalovirus exposure and HLA in healthy donors. PCR primers comprised 60 Vbeta and 13 Jbeta primers. Assay used: immunoSEQ multiplex PCR; TCRdb lists only in-frame clones, some missing. The profile shows fewer than 150,000 clones, around 70% of them singletons. The sequenced sample consisted of PBMCs. The receptors come from a man under 40 in good health and CMV-seronegative.

The chain joins TRBV7-6 to TRBJ2-5, with 9 bases identical to TRBD2. The length of the CDR3 is 16 residues. With V trimmed by 6 bases and J by 4 bases, 12 bases remained unmatched. Germline V gene data show CDR1 as SGHVS and CDR2 as FNYEAQ. The chain's CDR3 is CASSPKTSGFAETQYF. DNA for the CDR3: TGTGCCAGCAGTCCAAAGACTAGCGGCTTCGCAGAGACCCAGTACTTC.

The rearrangement links TRBV6-6 to TRBJ2-7; 9 nucleotides line up with TRBD2. The ends lost 2 bases at V and 7 bases at J; junction bases unmatched: 6. Germline V gives CDR1 MNHNY, CDR2 SVGAGI (reference sequence). The CDR3 contains 14 residues. The CDR3 protein is CASSYPAGGNEQYF. CDR3 sequence (DNA): TGTGCCAGCAGTTACCCAGCGGGAGGAAATGAGCAGTACTTC.

The V call is TRBV6-1, the J call TRBJ2-7, with TRBD2 matching 7 bases. CDR1 and CDR2 (germline): MNHNS, SASEGT. The CDR3 runs 14 residues. The V gene end was trimmed by 6 bases and the J gene end by 0 bases; junction bases not matched to a gene: 5. The CDR3 reads CASRIAGSSYEQYF. CDR3 coding DNA: TGTGCCAGCAGAATAGCGGGCAGCTCCTACGAGCAGTACTTC.

Notes on this clone: Since the CDR3 does not end with the conserved phenylalanine or tryptophan, this likely comes from a read error. The V call is TRBV28, the J call TRBJ1-1; 7 nucleotides match TRBD1. J was trimmed by 3 bases and V by 6 bases; bases with no gene match: 7. Germline V gives CDR1 MDHEN, CDR2 SYDVKM. The CDR3 totals 14 residues. CDR3 residues: CASSPPQGYTEAFV. As DNA, the CDR3 is TGTGCCAGCAGCCCCCCACAGGGGTACACTGAAGCTTTCGTT.

This clone was counted only a few times. This chain uses TRBV7-9 with TRBJ1-2; D unresolved. CDR1 SEHNR and CDR2 FQNEAQ come from the germline V gene (reference sequence). Deletions cut 3 bases from V and 2 bases from J, with 7 bases between. The CDR3 is made up of 13 amino acids. The CDR3 DNA is TGTGCCAGCAGCTTGGCAGGCAACTATGGCTACACCTTC. Its translation: CASSLAGNYGYTF. The variable domain in full, with the rest retrieved from reference TRBV7-9 and TRBJ1-2, is DTGVSQNPRHKITKRGQNVTFRCDPISEHNRLYWYRQTLGQGPEFLTYFQNEAQLEKSRLLSDRFSAERPKGSFSTLEIQRTEQGDSAMYLCASSLAGNYGYTFGSGTRLTVV.

The gene calls are TRBV4-3 and TRBJ2-7; D is perhaps TRBD1 (6 bases). CDR1 and CDR2 from the germline V gene are LGHNA and YSLEER. The CDR3 is 16 amino acids. Trimming shortened V by 2 bases and J by 2 bases, and 16 bases separated the two germline ends. CDR3: CASSQISGRGTYEQYF. CDR3 DNA: TGCGCCAGCAGCCAAATCTCCGGCAGGGGTACCTACGAGCAGTACTTC.

This sequence joins TRBV27 and TRBJ1-2; TRBD1 aligns across 8 bases. With 7 bases clipped from V and 6 bases from J, the junction kept 7 bases outside the gene matches. CDR1 and CDR2 (germline): MNHEY, SMNVEV (reference sequence). CDR3 length: 13 residues. CDR3 in DNA: TGTGCCAGCAAGCAGGGGGCTTGGAATGGCTACACCTTC. Translated, it gives CASKQGAWNGYTF.

The chain links TRBV18 to TRBJ1-1; 8 bases are a match to TRBD1. This CDR3 region has 15 residues. From germline, CDR1 is KGHSH and CDR2 LQKENI. V trimming: 4 bases; J trimming: 4 bases; junction bases outside the gene matches: 8. The CDR3 DNA follows: TGTGCCAGCTCACGAACGACAGGGGATTTCACTGAAGCTTTCTTT. Residues: CASSRTTGDFTEAFF.

The chain uses TRBV7-9 and TRBJ2-1, with a tentative D call TRBD2 (6 bases). Between the trimmed V and J ends, which lost 2 bases and 6 bases, there was a span of 26 bases. CDR3 length equals 19 residues. Germline V gene lookup returns CDR1 SEHNR and CDR2 FQNEAQ (reference sequence). The DNA for the CDR3 is TGTGCCAGCAGCTTACGGTGGGGCGGAGAGGAGACTAGATCCAATGAGCAGTTCTTC. Translation gives CASSLRWGGEETRSNEQFF.

The chain combines TRBV7-9 with TRBJ1-2; D not resolved. Germline CDR1 is SEHNR and CDR2 is FQNEAQ (reference sequence). Trimming took 5 bases from V and 1 from J, leaving 14 bases between them. The CDR3 totals 15 residues. The CDR3 loop reads CASSLYSSDNYGYTF. In DNA form, the CDR3 reads TGTGCCAGCAGCCTTTACTCCAGCGATAACTATGGCTACACCTTC.

As for this clone: An end of the junction differs from the germline gene, which may be a read error. This chain connects TRBV27 to TRBJ2-1, with D unclear. The germline V gene encodes CDR1 MNHEY and CDR2 SMNVEV (reference sequence). This CDR3 contains 11 residues. The CDR3 DNA reads as TGTGCCAGCTCTCTCTACGATGAGCAGTTCTTC. The encoded protein is CASSLYDEQFF.

The CDR3 sequence is CASSPWTPGTEKLFF. CDR3 bases: TGTGCCAGCTCACCTTGGACACCGGGTACTGAAAAACTGTTTTTT. The rearrangement links TRBV18 to TRBJ1-4, with D tentatively TRBD1 (5 bases). CDR1 and CDR2 (germline): KGHSH, LQKENI. This CDR3 is 15 amino acids long. Trimming cost V 3 bases and J 7 bases, with 15 bases left between them.

V usage is TRBV5-1 and J usage is TRBJ1-2, with D possibly TRBD1 on 5 matching bases. Trimming shortened V by 1 base and J by 10 bases, and 11 bases separated the two germline ends. CDR3 length equals 12 residues. Germline loops: CDR1 SGHRS, CDR2 YFSETQ. CDR3 sequence (DNA): TGCGCCAGCAGCTTGACCAGACAGCTCTACACCTTC. Protein: CASSLTRQLYTF.